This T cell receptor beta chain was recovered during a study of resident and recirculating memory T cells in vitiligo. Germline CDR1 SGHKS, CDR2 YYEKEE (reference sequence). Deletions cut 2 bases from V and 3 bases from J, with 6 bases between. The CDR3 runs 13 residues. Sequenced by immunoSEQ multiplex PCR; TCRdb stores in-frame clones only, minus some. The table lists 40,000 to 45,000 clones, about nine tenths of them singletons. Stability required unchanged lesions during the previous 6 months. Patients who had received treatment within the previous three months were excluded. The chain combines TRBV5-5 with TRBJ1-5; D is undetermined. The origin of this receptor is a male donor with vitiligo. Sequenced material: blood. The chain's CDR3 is CASSFIVNQPQHF. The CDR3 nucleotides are TGTGCCAGCAGCTTTATTGTCAATCAGCCCCAGCATTTT.